This is a list of T cell receptor beta chains from one sample in a study of identical twins. TCRdb analysed the 5' RACE reads with MiXCR anew, one entry per CDR3 protein. Found here are roughly 260,000 distinct CDR3 sequences, roughly 7.5% of them singletons; the top ten hold less than 6.5%. The sample was also reused in another study, on yellow fever vaccine responses in identical twins.

Sequenced input: CD8+ T cells sorted from blood. The receptors originated from a woman in her late teens or twenties in good health. The CDR3 runs from the conserved cysteine through the conserved F or W. The D gene is left open where the match is weak. Only some rows state a clone size, as once, few, many or a class for expanded clones.

j_call: TRBJ2-1
clone_size: .
v_call: TRBV7-9
d_call: .
cdr3_aa: CASSLFVGAYNEQFF
cdr3_nt: TGTGCCAGCAGCTTATTTGTGGGAGCTTACAATGAGCAGTTCTTC

j_call: TRBJ2-7
clone_size: .
v_call: TRBV27
d_call: .
cdr3_aa: CASNKGLPSSYEQYF
cdr3_nt: TGTGCCAGCAACAAGGGGCTCCCGAGCTCCTACGAGCAGTACTTC

j_call: TRBJ1-4
clone_size: many
v_call: TRBV5-1
d_call: .
cdr3_aa: CASSDTDEKLFF
cdr3_nt: TGCGCCAGCAGCGACACGGATGAAAAACTGTTTTTT

j_call: TRBJ2-1
clone_size: once
v_call: TRBV7-6
d_call: .
cdr3_aa: CASSRGGLSYNEQFF
cdr3_nt: TGTGCCAGCAGCCGTGGTGGACTCTCCTACAATGAGCAGTTCTTC

j_call: TRBJ2-4
clone_size: few
v_call: TRBV5-6
d_call: TRBD2
cdr3_aa: CASSHIGTSGTKNIQYF
cdr3_nt: TGTGCCAGCAGCCACATCGGGACTAGCGGTACCAAAAACATTCAGTACTTC

j_call: TRBJ2-1
clone_size: .
v_call: TRBV7-9
d_call: .
cdr3_aa: CASSLLPGTSDEQFF
cdr3_nt: TGTGCCAGCAGCTTACTACCCGGGACCTCTGATGAGCAGTTCTTC

j_call: TRBJ2-7
clone_size: few
v_call: TRBV27
d_call: .
cdr3_aa: CATRGGWAPYEQYF
cdr3_nt: TGTGCCACCCGTGGAGGGTGGGCCCCCTACGAGCAGTACTTC

j_call: TRBJ1-1
clone_size: few
v_call: TRBV12-3/TRBV12-4
d_call: .
cdr3_aa: CASSFFRQLNTEAFF
cdr3_nt: TGTGCCAGCAGTTTCTTCAGACAGCTGAACACTGAAGCTTTCTTT

j_call: TRBJ1-1
clone_size: few
v_call: TRBV16
d_call: .
cdr3_aa: CASSLASFVGGGDTEAFF
cdr3_nt: TGTGCCAGCAGCCTCGCCTCATTTGTTGGGGGAGGCGACACTGAAGCTTTCTTT

j_call: TRBJ1-1
clone_size: many
v_call: TRBV7-8
d_call: .
cdr3_aa: CASSWGTNTEAFF
cdr3_nt: TGTGCCAGCAGCTGGGGGACAAACACTGAAGCTTTCTTT

j_call: TRBJ2-1
clone_size: many
v_call: TRBV10-3
d_call: .
cdr3_aa: CAIPTRGGEQFF
cdr3_nt: TGTGCCATCCCTACCCGGGGCGGTGAGCAGTTCTTC

j_call: TRBJ2-5
clone_size: .
v_call: TRBV11-2
d_call: TRBD2
cdr3_aa: CASTNWGSGYQETQYF
cdr3_nt: TGTGCCAGCACAAATTGGGGTAGCGGGTACCAAGAGACCCAGTACTTC

j_call: TRBJ2-2
clone_size: .
v_call: TRBV12-3/TRBV12-4
d_call: .
cdr3_aa: CASTARGPNTGELFF
cdr3_nt: TGTGCCAGCACCGCCCGCGGGCCAAACACCGGGGAGCTGTTTTTT

j_call: TRBJ1-1
clone_size: many
v_call: TRBV7-8
d_call: .
cdr3_aa: CASSLGGTMNTEAFF
cdr3_nt: TGTGCCAGCAGCTTAGGGGGCACTATGAACACTGAAGCTTTCTTT

j_call: TRBJ2-7
clone_size: .
v_call: TRBV9
d_call: .
cdr3_aa: CASTFRDGPYEQYF
cdr3_nt: TGTGCCAGCACCTTCAGGGACGGCCCCTACGAGCAGTACTTC

j_call: TRBJ2-2
clone_size: many
v_call: TRBV28
d_call: TRBD2
cdr3_aa: CASSFPEISGGGELFF
cdr3_nt: TGTGCCAGCAGCTTCCCGGAGATTAGCGGGGGCGGGGAGCTGTTTTTT

j_call: TRBJ1-4
clone_size: .
v_call: TRBV25-1
d_call: .
cdr3_aa: CASSESAGVEKLFF
cdr3_nt: TGTGCCAGCAGTGAATCCGCAGGGGTTGAAAAACTGTTTTTT

j_call: TRBJ2-1
clone_size: many
v_call: TRBV5-1
d_call: TRBD2
cdr3_aa: CASSGDYNNEQFF
cdr3_nt: TGCGCCAGCAGCGGGGACTATAACAATGAGCAGTTCTTC

j_call: TRBJ1-1
clone_size: .
v_call: TRBV10-2
d_call: TRBD1
cdr3_aa: CASSVGTGRMNTEAFF
cdr3_nt: TGCGCCAGCAGTGTTGGGACAGGGCGCATGAACACTGAAGCTTTCTTT

j_call: TRBJ2-5
clone_size: few
v_call: TRBV9
d_call: .
cdr3_aa: CASSVAGTHQETQYF
cdr3_nt: TGTGCCAGCAGCGTAGCAGGGACTCACCAAGAGACCCAGTACTTC

j_call: TRBJ2-5
clone_size: many
v_call: TRBV4-1
d_call: .
cdr3_aa: CASSPQGGRETQYF
cdr3_nt: TGCGCCAGCAGCCCCCAAGGGGGTCGAGAGACCCAGTACTTC

j_call: TRBJ2-3
clone_size: few
v_call: TRBV4-1
d_call: .
cdr3_aa: CASSQESRAPGDTQYF
cdr3_nt: TGCGCCAGCAGCCAAGAGTCGCGGGCCCCGGGGGATACGCAGTATTTT

j_call: TRBJ2-1
clone_size: many
v_call: TRBV29-1
d_call: TRBD2
cdr3_aa: CSMGGVQVGEQFF
cdr3_nt: TGCAGCATGGGGGGGGTACAGGTTGGGGAGCAGTTCTTC

j_call: TRBJ1-1
clone_size: .
v_call: TRBV20-1
d_call: .
cdr3_aa: CEVGGNTEAFF
cdr3_nt: TGCGAAGTGGGCGGAAACACTGAAGCTTTCTTT

j_call: TRBJ1-1
clone_size: many
v_call: TRBV7-9
d_call: .
cdr3_aa: CASSSSLTEAFF
cdr3_nt: TGTGCCAGCAGTTCCTCCTTGACTGAAGCTTTCTTT

j_call: TRBJ2-7
clone_size: many
v_call: TRBV12-3/TRBV12-4
d_call: TRBD1
cdr3_aa: CASRTGQGAFYEQYF
cdr3_nt: TGTGCCAGCAGGACCGGACAGGGGGCTTTTTACGAGCAGTACTTC

j_call: TRBJ2-1
clone_size: many
v_call: TRBV29-1
d_call: TRBD2
cdr3_aa: CSVETSGLYNEQFF
cdr3_nt: TGCAGCGTTGAGACTAGCGGGCTTTACAATGAGCAGTTCTTC

j_call: TRBJ1-2
clone_size: .
v_call: TRBV2
d_call: .
cdr3_aa: CAVDGGGYGYTF
cdr3_nt: TGTGCCGTAGATGGGGGAGGCTATGGCTACACCTTC

j_call: TRBJ2-1
clone_size: .
v_call: TRBV7-8
d_call: .
cdr3_aa: CASSLVPSDNNEQFF
cdr3_nt: TGTGCCAGCAGCTTAGTCCCTAGCGATAACAATGAGCAGTTCTTC

j_call: TRBJ2-3
clone_size: .
v_call: TRBV27
d_call: TRBD1
cdr3_aa: CASSIRTGLPDTQYF
cdr3_nt: TGTGCCAGCAGTATAAGGACAGGGTTGCCAGATACGCAGTATTTT

j_call: TRBJ2-1
clone_size: .
v_call: TRBV20-1
d_call: TRBD2
cdr3_aa: CSARVREGSYNEQFF
cdr3_nt: TGCAGTGCTAGAGTGCGGGAGGGCTCCTACAATGAGCAGTTCTTC

j_call: TRBJ2-7
clone_size: .
v_call: TRBV7-3
d_call: .
cdr3_aa: CASSSGGGEQYF
cdr3_nt: TGTGCCAGCAGCTCCGGGGGAGGAGAGCAGTACTTC

j_call: TRBJ2-2
clone_size: many
v_call: TRBV12-3/TRBV12-4
d_call: TRBD2
cdr3_aa: CASSFRTRGNTGELFF
cdr3_nt: TGTGCCAGCAGTTTTCGGACTAGAGGGAACACCGGGGAGCTGTTTTTT

j_call: TRBJ2-2
clone_size: few
v_call: TRBV10-3
d_call: TRBD2
cdr3_aa: CAISGSGGTDLGELFF
cdr3_nt: TGTGCCATCAGTGGTAGCGGGGGCACTGATCTGGGGGAGCTGTTTTTT

j_call: TRBJ2-2
clone_size: .
v_call: TRBV7-6
d_call: .
cdr3_aa: CASSHAGTYTGELFF
cdr3_nt: TGTGCCAGCAGCCACGCCGGGACTTACACCGGGGAGCTGTTTTTT

j_call: TRBJ2-7
clone_size: .
v_call: TRBV3-1
d_call: TRBD1
cdr3_aa: CACSQDDRGEHEQYF
cdr3_nt: TGTGCCTGCTCCCAAGACGACAGGGGGGAGCACGAGCAGTACTTC

j_call: TRBJ2-2
clone_size: .
v_call: TRBV7-8
d_call: .
cdr3_aa: CASSRGRVAGAYTGELFF
cdr3_nt: TGTGCCAGCAGCCGAGGTCGGGTGGCGGGGGCCTACACCGGGGAGCTGTTTTTT

j_call: TRBJ2-3
clone_size: many
v_call: TRBV11-2
d_call: TRBD2
cdr3_aa: CASSLRLAGGPTDTQYF
cdr3_nt: TGTGCCAGCAGCCTCCGACTAGCGGGAGGCCCCACAGATACGCAGTATTTT

j_call: TRBJ2-1
clone_size: many
v_call: TRBV12-3/TRBV12-4
d_call: .
cdr3_aa: CASSFGRGTNYNEQFF
cdr3_nt: TGTGCCAGCAGTTTCGGTAGGGGGACTAACTACAATGAGCAGTTCTTC

j_call: TRBJ2-7
clone_size: few
v_call: TRBV19
d_call: .
cdr3_aa: CASSNAQNPTYEQYF
cdr3_nt: TGTGCCAGTAGTAATGCTCAAAACCCAACCTACGAGCAGTACTTC

j_call: TRBJ2-1
clone_size: many
v_call: TRBV3-1
d_call: .
cdr3_aa: CASSQDNDRDEQFF
cdr3_nt: TGTGCCAGCAGCCAAGATAATGATCGGGATGAGCAGTTCTTC

j_call: TRBJ2-7
clone_size: many
v_call: TRBV12-3/TRBV12-4
d_call: .
cdr3_aa: CASSLALKQEQYF
cdr3_nt: TGTGCCAGCAGTTTAGCGCTGAAACAGGAGCAGTACTTC

j_call: TRBJ1-3
clone_size: many
v_call: TRBV12-3/TRBV12-4
d_call: .
cdr3_aa: CASSATRGNAGNTIYF
cdr3_nt: TGTGCCAGCAGCGCAACTCGGGGGAACGCTGGAAACACCATATATTTT

j_call: TRBJ2-7
clone_size: many
v_call: TRBV20-1
d_call: TRBD2
cdr3_aa: CSARDRGTSDYEQYF
cdr3_nt: TGCAGTGCTAGAGATCGGGGGACTAGCGACTACGAGCAGTACTTC

j_call: TRBJ1-2
clone_size: few
v_call: TRBV6-1
d_call: TRBD1
cdr3_aa: CASLGGQGKGNLPYGYTF
cdr3_nt: TGTGCCAGCCTCGGGGGACAGGGGAAAGGGAATCTGCCCTATGGCTACACCTTC

j_call: TRBJ2-3
clone_size: few
v_call: TRBV20-1
d_call: .
cdr3_aa: CSATTRDSQDTQYF
cdr3_nt: TGCAGTGCAACCACAAGGGATTCCCAGGATACGCAGTATTTT

j_call: TRBJ1-5
clone_size: few
v_call: TRBV6-6
d_call: .
cdr3_aa: CASSWKLQPQHF
cdr3_nt: TGTGCCAGCAGTTGGAAGTTGCAGCCCCAGCATTTT

j_call: TRBJ2-7
clone_size: few
v_call: TRBV20-1
d_call: TRBD2
cdr3_aa: CCARDSSGREGPYEQYF
cdr3_nt: TGCTGTGCTAGAGATTCCTCGGGGCGGGAGGGCCCGTACGAGCAGTACTTC

j_call: TRBJ2-7
clone_size: few
v_call: TRBV12-3/TRBV12-4
d_call: .
cdr3_aa: CASSTETYEQYF
cdr3_nt: TGTGCCAGCTCGACGGAGACCTACGAGCAGTACTTC

j_call: TRBJ1-6
clone_size: .
v_call: TRBV2
d_call: .
cdr3_aa: CASSERGEIYNSPLHF
cdr3_nt: TGTGCCAGCAGTGAACGGGGGGAGATCTATAATTCACCCCTCCACTTT

j_call: TRBJ2-1
clone_size: .
v_call: TRBV28
d_call: TRBD1
cdr3_aa: CASSLWTGSGNEQFF
cdr3_nt: TGTGCCAGCAGTTTATGGACAGGGAGCGGCAATGAGCAGTTCTTC

j_call: TRBJ2-3
clone_size: few
v_call: TRBV10-3
d_call: TRBD2
cdr3_aa: CAMAGGGGTDTQYF
cdr3_nt: TGTGCCATGGCGGGAGGCGGGGGCACAGATACGCAGTATTTT

j_call: TRBJ1-4
clone_size: many
v_call: TRBV4-1
d_call: TRBD1
cdr3_aa: CASSARQGGTNEKLFF
cdr3_nt: TGCGCCAGCAGCGCCAGACAGGGAGGCACTAATGAAAAACTGTTTTTT

j_call: TRBJ2-2
clone_size: few
v_call: TRBV20-1
d_call: .
cdr3_aa: CSAQRTGVGELFF
cdr3_nt: TGCAGTGCGCAGAGGACGGGCGTCGGGGAGCTGTTTTTT